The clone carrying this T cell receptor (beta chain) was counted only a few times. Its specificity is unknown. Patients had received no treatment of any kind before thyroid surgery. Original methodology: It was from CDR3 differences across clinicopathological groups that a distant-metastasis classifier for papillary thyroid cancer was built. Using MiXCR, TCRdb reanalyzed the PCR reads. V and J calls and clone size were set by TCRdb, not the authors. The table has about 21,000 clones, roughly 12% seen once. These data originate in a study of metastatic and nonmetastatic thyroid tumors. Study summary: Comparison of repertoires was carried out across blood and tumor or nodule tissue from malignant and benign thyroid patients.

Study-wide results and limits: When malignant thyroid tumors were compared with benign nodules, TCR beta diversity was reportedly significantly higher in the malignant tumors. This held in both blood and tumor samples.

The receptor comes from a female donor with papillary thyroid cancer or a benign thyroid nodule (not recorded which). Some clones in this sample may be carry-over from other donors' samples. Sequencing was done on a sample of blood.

CDR3 nucleotides: TGTGCCAGCAGTTACTCGACAGGGCTCGACTATACCTACGAGCAGTACTTC. The encoded protein is CASSYSTGLDYTYEQYF. The gene calls are TRBV6-5 and TRBJ2-7, with 7 bases that match TRBD1. The CDR3 is made up of 17 amino acids. The junction had 10 bases not matched to a gene; V was cut back by 0 bases and J by 2 bases. Germline CDR1 is MNHEY and CDR2 is SVGAGI.